A single sample is the source of the 30 T cell receptor beta chains below, sequenced in a study of shared T cell receptors in the human thymus. Assay used: immunoSEQ multiplex PCR; TCRdb lists only in-frame clones, some missing. The table lists more than 550,000 clones, 80% to 90% of them singletons, with under 0.01% in the top ten. These records were also assigned to another study, of human thymus T cells.

Specimen: thymocytes. The receptors shown here come from a boy in the first two years of life with a congenital heart defect.

The CDR3 loop is CASSPIYNSPLHF. DNA for the CDR3: TGTGCCAGCAGTCCAATCTATAATTCACCCCTCCACTTT. The chain uses TRBV28 and TRBJ1-6; no clear D gene. The germline gives CDR1 MDHEN, CDR2 SYDVKM. V lost 5 bases and J 3 bases, leaving 5 bases between the germline ends. The CDR3 runs 13 residues.

CDR3 region: CASSPHGTGTKSNQPQHF. CDR3 sequence (DNA): TGTGCCAGCAGCCCCCATGGGACAGGGACGAAATCGAATCAGCCCCAGCATTTT. V and J are TRBV28 and TRBJ1-5; 9 bases map to TRBD1. Germline V gene lookup returns CDR1 MDHEN and CDR2 SYDVKM. The CDR3 has 18 residues. V lost 6 bases and J lost 4; bases outside the gene matches: 16.

This chain uses TRBV7-2 with TRBJ2-7; 8 nucleotides match TRBD2. This CDR3 region has 17 residues. Germline values: CDR1 SGHTA, CDR2 FQGNSA. The V segment lost 2 bases and the J segment 0 bases; nucleotides outside the gene matches: 9. In nucleotides, the CDR3 is TGTGCCAGCAGCTTAAGTTTTTCACGGGGGGGCTCCTACGAGCAGTACTTC. Amino acids: CASSLSFSRGGSYEQYF. The full variable domain, in which reference TRBV7-2 and TRBJ2-7 provide the parts outside the CDR3, is GAGVSQSPSNKVTEKGKDVELRCDPISGHTALYWYRQSLGQGLEFLIYFQGNSAPDKSGLPSDRFSAERTGGSVSTLTIQRTQQEDSAVYLCASSLSFSRGGSYEQYFGPGTRLTVT.

This clone showed up just once. V usage is TRBV5-1 and J usage is TRBJ2-3; no firm D call. The CDR3 loop spans 16 amino acids. Germline V gene lookup returns CDR1 SGHRS and CDR2 YFSETQ. Trimming stripped 3 bases from V and 2 bases from J, with 16 bases between. The CDR3 sequence: CASSYVQFSSTDTQYF. CDR3 nucleotides: TGCGCCAGCAGCTACGTACAGTTTTCCTCCACAGATACGCAGTATTTT.

The J gene is TRBJ2-1, the V gene TRBV4-2, with 9 bases matching TRBD2. The V segment lost 3 bases and the J segment 8 bases; nucleotides outside the gene matches: 2. Per germline, CDR1 LGHNA and CDR2 YNFKEQ. CDR3 length: 13 residues. CDR3 amino acids: CASSHGTSYEQFF. The DNA of the CDR3 is TGTGCCAGCAGCCACGGGACTAGCTATGAGCAGTTCTTC.

This sequence joins TRBV7-2 and TRBJ2-2, with a weak D call TRBD1 (5 bases). The CDR3 has 15 amino acids. Germline values: CDR1 SGHTA, CDR2 FQGNSA. V shed 2 bases and J shed 6 bases, with 13 bases lying between them. The CDR3 nucleotides read TGTGCCAGCAGCTTAACGAGTAGGGGTCCCGGGGAGCTGTTTTTT. Its protein is CASSLTSRGPGELFF.

This sequence joins TRBV11-2 and TRBJ2-6; D uncertain. Trimming pared 1 base from V and 8 bases from J, leaving 18 bases between. Germline V gene lookup returns CDR1 SGHAT and CDR2 FQNNGV. The CDR3 runs to 17 residues. As DNA, the CDR3 is TGTGCCAGCAGCTTAGTAACCGACAACGGTTTTACCAACGTCCTGACTTTC. Translating it yields CASSLVTDNGFTNVLTF.

This chain uses TRBV27 with TRBJ2-1; D is uncertain. Trimming took off 9 bases at V and 1 base at J, with 13 bases between the two ends. The length of the CDR3 is 14 residues. Germline CDR1 MNHEY, CDR2 SMNVEV (reference sequence). In DNA, the CDR3 is TGTGCCAGAAGGTCCGAGCGTTCCTACAATGAGCAGTTCTTC. This sequence encodes CARRSERSYNEQFF.

The chain joins TRBV4-1 to TRBJ2-7, with D tentatively TRBD2 (5 bases). This CDR3 is built from 19 residues. The ends were cut back, 0 bases at V and 2 bases at J, with 23 bases in the middle. Germline CDR1 reads MGHRA; CDR2 reads YSYEKL. Here the CDR3 reads CASSQEPPRGPGPPYEQYF. CDR3 in DNA: TGCGCCAGCAGCCAAGAACCCCCCCGAGGGCCGGGTCCACCCTACGAGCAGTACTTC.

This clone was recorded only once. The J gene is TRBJ2-7, the V gene TRBV19; tentative D call: TRBD1 (6 bases). The CDR3 has 14 residues. Germline lookup yields CDR1 LNHDA and CDR2 SQIVND (reference sequence). Trimming cost V 8 bases and J 2 bases, with 16 bases left between them. The CDR3 here is CASRKEGQTYEQYF. CDR3 sequence (DNA): TGTGCCAGTCGGAAAGAAGGACAGACCTACGAGCAGTACTTC.

J is TRBJ2-3 and V is TRBV4-1, with D maybe TRBD2 (6 bases). CDR1 is MGHRA, CDR2 YSYEKL, per germline. V lost 4 bases and J 2 bases, leaving 16 bases between the germline ends. The CDR3 runs to 16 residues. CDR3 protein: CASSPIEAGATDTQYF. CDR3 DNA: TGCGCCAGCAGCCCCATTGAAGCGGGTGCCACAGATACGCAGTATTTT.

This clone was counted once. CDR3 nucleotide sequence: TGTGCCAGCAGTTTAGGGACAGAACAGAAAAACTATGGCTACACCTTC. Its protein is CASSLGTEQKNYGYTF. The J gene is TRBJ1-2, the V gene TRBV28, with TRBD1 matching over 7 bases. V shed 2 bases and J 2 bases; nucleotides not matched to a gene: 8. CDR3 size: 16 residues. Germline loops: CDR1 MDHEN, CDR2 SYDVKM.

This sequence joins TRBV7-2 and TRBJ2-7; weak D call: TRBD1 (7 bases). Germline V gene lookup returns CDR1 SGHTA and CDR2 FQGNSA. This CDR3 is built from 16 residues. V was clipped by 5 bases and J by 0 bases, with 17 bases between them. The CDR3, as DNA: TGTGCCAGCAGCCCTAAGACAGGGAGGAGCTCCTACGAGCAGTACTTC. Translating it yields CASSPKTGRSSYEQYF.

In this sample, this clone turned up once. The chain couples TRBV2 to TRBJ1-3; TRBD1 agrees at 7 bases. V was pared by 3 bases and J by 3 bases, with 8 bases of the junction left unmatched. The germline CDR1 and CDR2 sequences are SNHLY and FYNNEI. This CDR3 region has 16 residues. Written as DNA, the CDR3 is TGTGCCAGCAGTGAGTTAGTGACAGGGTTTGGAAACACCATATATTTT. Amino acid sequence: CASSELVTGFGNTIYF.

This chain uses TRBV6-4 with TRBJ2-1; TRBD2 agrees at 8 bases. J gave up 5 bases and V 3 bases, and 3 bases lay outside the gene matches. CDR1 is MRHNA and CDR2 is SNTAGT in the germline V gene. The CDR3 spans 14 residues. The CDR3 here is CASSDSGEDNEQFF. The CDR3 DNA reads TGTGCCAGCAGTGATAGCGGGGAGGACAATGAGCAGTTCTTC.

For this clone: Additional DNA sequences in this sample encode the identical CDR3. V gene TRBV7-2 combines with J gene TRBJ2-7; TRBD2 matches 13 bases. CDR3 size: 15 residues. Germline lookup yields CDR1 SGHTA and CDR2 FQGNSA. The junction had 2 bases not matched to a gene; V was cut back by 4 bases and J by 2 bases. The CDR3 is CASSSGTSGTYEQYF. DNA of the CDR3: TGTGCCAGCAGCTCTGGGACTAGCGGGACCTACGAGCAGTACTTC.

The V call is TRBV6-1, the J call TRBJ1-6, with TRBD1 as a possible D gene (6 bases). The CDR3 consists of 21 residues. Germline V lookup: CDR1 MNHNS, CDR2 SASEGT. Trimming took off 0 bases at V and 5 bases at J, with 26 bases between the two ends. CDR3 sequence: CASSEALRGAPLGDDNSPLHF. The CDR3 nucleotides are TGTGCCAGCAGTGAAGCGCTTCGGGGGGCCCCACTTGGTGACGATAATTCACCCCTCCACTTT.

The chain combines TRBV28 with TRBJ2-3; TRBD1 is a possible D gene (6 bases). CDR3 length: 15 amino acids. Trimming took 6 bases from V and 2 from J, leaving 15 bases between them. Germline V CDR1 and CDR2: MDHEN, SYDVKM. The CDR3 is CASRRHRAPTDTQYF. CDR3 nucleotide sequence: TGTGCCAGCAGGCGGCACAGGGCCCCCACAGATACGCAGTATTTT.

The genes are TRBV4-1 and TRBJ2-3, with D perhaps TRBD2 (6 bases). Germline loops: CDR1 MGHRA, CDR2 YSYEKL. V was pared by 2 bases and J by 3 bases, with 12 bases between. The CDR3 covers 15 residues. The CDR3 loop reads CASSQLGAGTDTQYF. Written as DNA, the CDR3 is TGCGCCAGCAGCCAACTTGGGGCGGGGACAGATACGCAGTATTTT.

The chain carries TRBV6-5 and TRBJ1-5, with 8 bases matching TRBD1. The V gene end was trimmed by 5 bases and the J gene end by 2 bases; junction bases not matched to a gene: 5. The length of the CDR3 is 15 residues. Germline loops: CDR1 MNHEY, CDR2 SVGAGI. CDR3 residues: CASSPDRVGNQPQHF. CDR3 coding DNA: TGTGCCAGCAGTCCGGACAGGGTGGGCAATCAGCCCCAGCATTTT.

This rearrangement joins TRBV4-2 to TRBJ1-4, with 8 bases matching TRBD1. The CDR3 spans 16 residues. The junction had 9 bases not matched to a gene; V was cut back by 3 bases and J by 6 bases. Germline V gene data show CDR1 as LGHNA and CDR2 as YNFKEQ. CDR3 loop: CASSHLDRGLYEKLFF. In DNA, the CDR3 is TGTGCCAGCAGCCACCTCGACAGGGGACTGTATGAAAAACTGTTTTTT.

J is TRBJ1-5 and V is TRBV7-8; D might be TRBD1 (5 bases). Germline-derived CDR1 and CDR2 are SGHVS and FQNEAQ. V lost 5 bases and J 0 bases, leaving 11 bases between the germline ends. CDR3 length: 15 amino acids. In DNA form, the CDR3 reads TGTGCCAGCAGCCACCACAGGCTTAGCAATCAGCCCCAGCATTTT. It specifies CASSHHRLSNQPQHF.

V and J are TRBV14 and TRBJ2-2; TRBD1 agrees at 7 bases. The CDR3 has 15 residues. Germline CDR1 SGHDN, CDR2 FVKESK. The trim removed 0 bases at V and 4 bases at J, leaving 2 bases unmatched. CDR3 DNA: TGTGCCAGCAGCCAAGACAGGGGGATCACCGGGGAGCTGTTTTTT. Translating gives CASSQDRGITGELFF.

CDR3 loop: CASSSSGQGSNQPQHF. CDR3 DNA: TGTGCCAGCAGTTCGAGCGGACAGGGTAGCAATCAGCCCCAGCATTTT. The chain links TRBV6-5 to TRBJ1-5; 8 bases agree with TRBD1. This CDR3 has 16 amino acids. Germline trimming cut 4 bases from V and 0 bases from J; bases unmatched to any gene: 5. Germline V CDR1 and CDR2: MNHEY, SVGAGI.

The chain joins TRBV9 to TRBJ1-4; TRBD1 matches at 7 bases. The CDR3 is 15 residues long. Per germline, CDR1 SGDLS and CDR2 YYNGEE. The V segment lost 3 bases and the J segment 2 bases; nucleotides outside the gene matches: 4. As DNA, the CDR3 is TGTGCCAGCAGCGCAGGGGGTGAGACTAATGAAAAACTGTTTTTT. Amino acids: CASSAGGETNEKLFF.

This chain connects TRBV5-4 to TRBJ2-1, with TRBD2 matching over 14 bases. V lost 0 bases and J lost 2; bases outside the gene matches: 10. The CDR3 is 20 amino acids. Germline CDR1 and CDR2: SGHNT and YYREEE (reference sequence). The CDR3 protein is CASSLAGTSGGRTTYNEQFF. The CDR3 nucleotides are TGTGCCAGCAGCTTGGCCGGGACTAGCGGGGGCCGTACCACCTACAATGAGCAGTTCTTC. The entire variable domain, with the rest obtained from reference TRBV5-4 and TRBJ2-1, is as follows: ETGVTQSPTHLIKTRGQQVTLRCSSQSGHNTVSWYQQALGQGPQFIFQYYREEENGRGNFPPRFSGLQFPNYSSELNVNALELDDSALYLCASSLAGTSGGRTTYNEQFFGPGTRLTVL.

This chain joins TRBV4-3 and TRBJ1-5; D is possibly TRBD1 (5 bases). CDR3 size: 17 residues. Germline V lookup: CDR1 LGHNA, CDR2 YSLEER. Between the trimmed V and J ends, which lost 4 bases and 1 base, there was a span of 17 bases. The chain's CDR3 is CASSPTVRATSNQPQHF. As DNA, the CDR3 is TGCGCCAGCAGCCCTACGGTCAGGGCGACAAGCAATCAGCCCCAGCATTTT.

The rearrangement uses TRBV6-6 and TRBJ2-7, with D unclear. Germline lookup yields CDR1 MNHNY and CDR2 SVGAGI (reference sequence). The CDR3 spans 11 residues. The germline V and J ends were trimmed by 2 bases and 6 bases, with 5 bases remaining between them. The CDR3 spells CASSYTGEQYF. In nucleotides, the CDR3 is TGTGCCAGCAGTTACACTGGCGAGCAGTACTTC.

V and J are TRBV7-2 and TRBJ2-7, with TRBD2 matching over 13 bases. CDR1 and CDR2 (germline): SGHTA, FQGNSA. V shed 1 base and J 6 bases; nucleotides not matched to a gene: 12. CDR3 length: 18 amino acids. CDR3 loop: CASSLVRTSGRKLSEQYF. The CDR3 nucleotides read TGTGCCAGCAGCTTAGTACGGACTAGCGGGAGAAAGTTAAGCGAGCAGTACTTC. The entire variable domain, with the rest obtained from reference TRBV7-2 and TRBJ2-7, is as follows: GAGVSQSPSNKVTEKGKDVELRCDPISGHTALYWYRQSLGQGLEFLIYFQGNSAPDKSGLPSDRFSAERTGGSVSTLTIQRTQQEDSAVYLCASSLVRTSGRKLSEQYFGPGTRLTVT.

The V call is TRBV19, the J call TRBJ2-1; 8 bases match TRBD2. The V and J ends lost 7 bases and 5 bases, in that order; junction bases with no gene match: 7. From germline, CDR1 is LNHDA and CDR2 SQIVND (reference sequence). The CDR3 has 14 amino acids. The CDR3 sequence is CASTSGPRHNEQFF. CDR3 nucleotides: TGTGCCAGTACTAGCGGGCCACGACACAATGAGCAGTTCTTC.